The clone carrying this TCR beta chain has only one observation. This record belongs to a study of blood T cell repertoires in COVID-19. About the research overall: Nucleic acid was either cDNA or gDNA, and it came from T cells, B-cell-depleted T cells, or PBMCs.

The table came from immunoSEQ multiplex PCR; TCRdb's copy has only in-frame clones and leaves some out. This sample carries 200,000 to 250,000 clones, 84% of them seen once, and the ten largest clones take 9.7%. Trimming took 1 base from V and 7 from J, leaving 15 bases between them. The CDR3 has 15 residues. The germline V gene has CDR1 LNHDA and CDR2 SQIVND (reference sequence). The V and J genes are TRBV19 and TRBJ2-3; tentatively, D is TRBD2 (5 bases). Sequenced material: peripheral blood. The sequence came from a middle-aged man with active or convalescent COVID-19. Written as DNA, the CDR3 is TGTGCCAGTAGTATAGGATCGCCGGGGAAAAATACGCAGTATTTT. Encoded protein: CASSIGSPGKNTQYF.